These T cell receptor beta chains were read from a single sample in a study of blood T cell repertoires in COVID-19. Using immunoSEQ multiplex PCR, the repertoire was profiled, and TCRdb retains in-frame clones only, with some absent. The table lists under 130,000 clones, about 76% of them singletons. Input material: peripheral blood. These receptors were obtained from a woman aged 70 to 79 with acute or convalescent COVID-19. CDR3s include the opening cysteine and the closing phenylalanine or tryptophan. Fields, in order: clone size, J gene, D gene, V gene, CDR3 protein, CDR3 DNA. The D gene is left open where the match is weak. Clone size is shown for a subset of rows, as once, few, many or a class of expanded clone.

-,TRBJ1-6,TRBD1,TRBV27,CASRFTDRAHSPLHF,TGTGCCAGCAGATTCACGGACAGGGCTCATTCACCCCTCCACTTT
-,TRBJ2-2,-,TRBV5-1,CASSSMTGSGELFF,TGCGCCAGCAGCTCCATGACTGGTAGCGGGGAGCTGTTTTTT
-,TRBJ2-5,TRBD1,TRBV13,CASSLRPGGTETQYF,TGTGCCAGCAGCTTGCGGCCAGGGGGCACAGAGACCCAGTACTTC
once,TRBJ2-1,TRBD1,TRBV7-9,CASSLGGTGIGGEQFF,TGTGCCAGCAGCTTAGGCGGGACAGGGATCGGGGGTGAGCAGTTCTTC
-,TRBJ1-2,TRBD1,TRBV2,CASYTGQANYGYTF,TGTGCCAGCTACACCGGACAGGCGAACTATGGCTACACCTTC
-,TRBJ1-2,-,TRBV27,CASSQRETNLNGYTF,TGTGCCAGCAGTCAACGGGAGACTAACCTCAATGGCTACACCTTC
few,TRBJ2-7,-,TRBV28,CASIGGGFYEQYF,TGTGCCAGCATCGGGGGAGGTTTTTACGAGCAGTACTTC
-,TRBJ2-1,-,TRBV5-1,CASSLAGDEQFF,TGCGCCAGCAGCTTGGCGGGGGATGAGCAGTTCTTC
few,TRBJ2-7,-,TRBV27,CASSSTWGLRSYEQYF,TGTGCCAGCAGTTCCACCTGGGGCCTTCGAAGCTACGAGCAGTACTTC
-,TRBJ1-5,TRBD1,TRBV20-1,CSASPGGTFNQPQHF,TGCAGTGCTAGTCCAGGGGGCACCTTCAATCAGCCCCAGCATTTT
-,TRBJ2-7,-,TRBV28,CASSFPRTAAGEQYF,TGTGCCAGCAGTTTCCCCCGGACGGCGGCGGGCGAGCAGTACTTC
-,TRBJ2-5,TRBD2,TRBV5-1,CASSLLASGAQETQYF,TGCGCCAGCAGCTTGTTGGCTAGCGGGGCCCAAGAGACCCAGTACTTC
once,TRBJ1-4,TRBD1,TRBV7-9,CASSPNRGQEKLFF,TGTGCCAGCAGCCCAAACAGGGGGCAGGAAAAACTGTTTTTT
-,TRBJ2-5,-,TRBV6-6,CASSYPGTETQYF,TGTGCCAGCAGTTACCCGGGAACCGAGACCCAGTACTTC
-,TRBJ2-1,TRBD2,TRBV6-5,CASSHKRGGYNEQFF,TGTGCCAGCAGCCACAAGCGGGGGGGCTACAATGAGCAGTTCTTC
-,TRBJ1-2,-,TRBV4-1,CASSPREEMPRNYGYTF,TGCGCCAGCAGCCCCCGCGAGGAGATGCCCCGTAACTATGGCTACACCTTC
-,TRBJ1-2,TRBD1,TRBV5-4,CASSLRGGVYGYTF,TGTGCCAGCAGCTTGAGAGGGGGCGTCTATGGCTACACCTTC
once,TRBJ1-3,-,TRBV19,CASNNRASGNTIYF,TGTGCCAGTAACAACAGGGCTTCTGGAAACACCATATATTTT